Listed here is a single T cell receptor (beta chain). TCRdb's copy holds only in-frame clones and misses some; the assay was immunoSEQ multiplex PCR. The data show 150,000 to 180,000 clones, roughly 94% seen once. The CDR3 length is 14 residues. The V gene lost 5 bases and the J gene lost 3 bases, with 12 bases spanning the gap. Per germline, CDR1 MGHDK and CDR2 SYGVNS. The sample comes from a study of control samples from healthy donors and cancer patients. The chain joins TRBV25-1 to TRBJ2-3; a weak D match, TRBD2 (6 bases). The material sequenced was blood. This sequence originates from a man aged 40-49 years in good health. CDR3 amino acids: CASSPPGRTDTQYF. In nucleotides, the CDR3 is TGTGCCAGCAGTCCACCGGGGAGGACAGATACGCAGTATTTT. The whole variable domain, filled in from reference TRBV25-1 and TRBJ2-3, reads EADIYQTPRYLVIGTGKKITLECSQTMGHDKMYWYQQDPGMELHLIHYSYGVNSTEKGDLSSESTVSRIRTEHFPLTLESARPSHTSQYLCASSPPGRTDTQYFGPGTRLTVL.